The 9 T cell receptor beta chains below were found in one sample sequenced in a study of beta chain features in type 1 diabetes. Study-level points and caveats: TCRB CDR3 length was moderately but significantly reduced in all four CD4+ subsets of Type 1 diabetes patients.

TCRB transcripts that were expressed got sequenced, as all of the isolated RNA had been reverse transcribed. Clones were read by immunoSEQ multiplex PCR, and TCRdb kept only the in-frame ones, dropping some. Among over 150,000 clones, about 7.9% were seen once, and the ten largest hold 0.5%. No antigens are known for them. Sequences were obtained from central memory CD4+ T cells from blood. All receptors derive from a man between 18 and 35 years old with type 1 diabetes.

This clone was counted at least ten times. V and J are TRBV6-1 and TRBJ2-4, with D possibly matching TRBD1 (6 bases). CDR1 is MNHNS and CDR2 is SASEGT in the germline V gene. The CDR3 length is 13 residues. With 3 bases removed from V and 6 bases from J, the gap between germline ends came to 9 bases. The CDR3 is CASSDTGSNIQYF. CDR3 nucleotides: TGTGCCAGCAGTGATACAGGGTCAAACATTCAGTACTTC.

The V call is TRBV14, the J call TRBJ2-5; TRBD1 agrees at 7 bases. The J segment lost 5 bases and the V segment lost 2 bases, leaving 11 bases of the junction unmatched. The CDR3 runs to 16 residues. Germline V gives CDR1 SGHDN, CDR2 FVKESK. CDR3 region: CASSQLTGAVWETQYF. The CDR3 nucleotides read TGTGCCAGCAGCCAACTTACAGGGGCGGTATGGGAGACCCAGTACTTC.

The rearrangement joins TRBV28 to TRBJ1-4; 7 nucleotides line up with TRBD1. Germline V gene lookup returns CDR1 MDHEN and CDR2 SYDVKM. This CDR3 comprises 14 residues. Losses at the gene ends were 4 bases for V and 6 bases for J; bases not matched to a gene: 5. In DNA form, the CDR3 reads TGTGCCAGCAGTTCCGGACAGGACCATGAAAAACTGTTTTTT. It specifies CASSSGQDHEKLFF.

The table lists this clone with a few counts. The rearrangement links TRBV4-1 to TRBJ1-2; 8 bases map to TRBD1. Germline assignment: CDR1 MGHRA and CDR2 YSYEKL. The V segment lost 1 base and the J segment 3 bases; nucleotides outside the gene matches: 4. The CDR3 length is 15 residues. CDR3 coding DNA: TGCGCCAGCAGCCAAGTCAACAGGGGGGACTATGGCTACACCTTC. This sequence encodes CASSQVNRGDYGYTF.

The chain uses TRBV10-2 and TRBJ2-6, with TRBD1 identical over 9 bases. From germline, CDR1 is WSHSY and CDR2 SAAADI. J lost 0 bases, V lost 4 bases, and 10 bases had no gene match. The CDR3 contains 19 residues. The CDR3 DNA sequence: TGCGCCAGCAGTGTAGCCGGGACAGGGACGAGCTCTGGGGCCAACGTCCTGACTTTC. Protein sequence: CASSVAGTGTSSGANVLTF.

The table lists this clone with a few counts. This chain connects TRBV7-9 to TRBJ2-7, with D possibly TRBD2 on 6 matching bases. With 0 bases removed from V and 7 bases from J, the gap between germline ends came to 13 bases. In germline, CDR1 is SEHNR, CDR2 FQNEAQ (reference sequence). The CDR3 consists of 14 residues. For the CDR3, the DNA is TGTGCCAGCAGCTTAGCGTCCGGGACTTTGGAGCAGTACTTC. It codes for CASSLASGTLEQYF.

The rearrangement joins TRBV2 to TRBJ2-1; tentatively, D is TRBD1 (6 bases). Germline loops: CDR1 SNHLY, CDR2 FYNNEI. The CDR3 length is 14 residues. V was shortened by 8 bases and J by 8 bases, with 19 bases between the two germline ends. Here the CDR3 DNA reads TGTGCCAGCGCCCAAGGGGTACACAGGGATGAGCAGTTCTTC. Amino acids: CASAQGVHRDEQFF.

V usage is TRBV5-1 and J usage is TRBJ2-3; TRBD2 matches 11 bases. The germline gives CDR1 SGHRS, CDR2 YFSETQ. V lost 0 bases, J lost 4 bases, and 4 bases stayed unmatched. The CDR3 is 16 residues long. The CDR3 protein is CASSLEVAGGADTQYF. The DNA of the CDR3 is TGCGCCAGCAGCTTGGAGGTAGCGGGAGGGGCAGATACGCAGTATTTT. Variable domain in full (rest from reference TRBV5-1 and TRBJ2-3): KAGVTQTPRYLIKTRGQQVTLSCSPISGHRSVSWYQQTPGQGLQFLFEYFSETQRNKGNFPGRFSGRQFSNSRSEMNVSTLELGDSALYLCASSLEVAGGADTQYFGPGTRLTVL.

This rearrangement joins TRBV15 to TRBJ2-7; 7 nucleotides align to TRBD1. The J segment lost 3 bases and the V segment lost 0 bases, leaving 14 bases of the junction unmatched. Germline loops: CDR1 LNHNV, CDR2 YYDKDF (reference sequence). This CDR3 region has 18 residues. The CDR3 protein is CATSRDRGDATGSYEQYF. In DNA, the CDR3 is TGTGCCACCAGCAGAGATCGGGGAGATGCGACAGGGAGCTACGAGCAGTACTTC. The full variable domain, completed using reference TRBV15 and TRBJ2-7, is DAMVIQNPRYQVTQFGKPVTLSCSQTLNHNVMYWYQQKSSQAPKLLFHYYDKDFNNEADTPDNFQSRRPNTSFCFLDIRSPGLGDTAMYLCATSRDRGDATGSYEQYFGPGTRLTVT.